This entry lists 20 T cell receptor beta chains sequenced from one sample in a study of shared clonotypes between healthy human individuals. Method: immunoSEQ multiplex PCR; TCRdb's copy keeps in-frame clones and lacks some. This sample has 1 million to 1.2 million clones, with approximately 75% found just once. Sequenced input: memory CD4+ T cells from PBMCs. Subset denoted: CD45RA-negative fraction. The receptors here all came from a man aged 18 to 30 in good health. Some clones in this sample may be carry-over from other donors' samples.

The chain recombines TRBV5-1 with TRBJ1-1; a possible D gene is TRBD1 (5 bases). V shed 4 bases and J shed 5 bases, with 18 bases lying between them. The germline V gene has CDR1 SGHRS and CDR2 YFSETQ. This CDR3 comprises 15 residues. CDR3 nucleotides: TGCGCCAGCAGCCCGGGACCGTCAGGTGGGACTGAAGCTTTCTTT. Translated: CASSPGPSGGTEAFF.

The J gene is TRBJ1-1, the V gene TRBV21-1. TRBV21-1 is a pseudogene segment. This CDR3 region has 14 residues. CDR3 sequence: CASSKARGAKGAFF. The CDR3 coding sequence is TGTGCCAGCAGCAAAGCGAGAGGGGCAAAGGGAGCTTTCTTT.

The chain carries TRBV18 and TRBJ1-1; 9 bases align to TRBD1. CDR3 size: 14 residues. The J segment lost 5 bases and the V segment lost 5 bases, leaving 6 bases of the junction unmatched. The germline V gene encodes CDR1 KGHSH and CDR2 LQKENI. CDR3 nucleotides: TGTGCCAGCTCATCCTGGACAGGGGAGACTGAAGCTTTCTTT. The encoded protein is CASSSWTGETEAFF.

The gene calls are TRBV5-1 and TRBJ2-7; D may match TRBD1 or TRBD2 (6 bases each). In germline, CDR1 is SGHRS, CDR2 YFSETQ. This CDR3 has 15 residues. Trimming cost V 3 bases and J 2 bases, with 15 bases left between them. The CDR3 DNA sequence: TGCGCCAGCAGCTACCTGACGGGGGCCCCCTACGAGCAGTACTTC. This translates into CASSYLTGAPYEQYF. Full variable domain (remainder filled in from reference TRBV5-1 and TRBJ2-7): KAGVTQTPRYLIKTRGQQVTLSCSPISGHRSVSWYQQTPGQGLQFLFEYFSETQRNKGNFPGRFSGRQFSNSRSEMNVSTLELGDSALYLCASSYLTGAPYEQYFGPGTRLTVT.

The CDR3 DNA is TGTGCCAGCGCCCAGACAGGTACTGGCGGCTACACCTTC. This gives the protein CASAQTGTGGYTF. This chain joins TRBV6-1 and TRBJ1-2; D possibly corresponds to TRBD1 (6 bases). The CDR3 is made up of 13 amino acids. The germline gives CDR1 MNHNS, CDR2 SASEGT. Trimming left V 8 bases short and J 8 bases short, with 18 bases between.

The CDR3 region is CASSPRFADHGYTF. The DNA of the CDR3 is TGTGCCAGCTCACCACGTTTTGCGGACCATGGCTACACCTTC. The chain uses TRBV18 and TRBJ1-2; no clear D gene. This CDR3 comprises 14 residues. From germline, CDR1 is KGHSH and CDR2 LQKENI. V gave up 1 base and J gave up 6 bases, with 12 bases separating them.

The genes are TRBV7-2 and TRBJ2-1; D perhaps matches TRBD2 (5 bases). Deletions cut 3 bases from V and 6 bases from J, with 12 bases between. The CDR3 is 14 amino acids. Germline V CDR1 and CDR2: SGHTA, FQGNSA. The CDR3 DNA is TGTGCCAGCAGCTTGGAGCGGCCCCTCAATGAGCAGTTCTTC. It specifies CASSLERPLNEQFF.

V usage is TRBV28 and J usage is TRBJ2-3, with 8 bases that match TRBD2. The length of the CDR3 is 17 residues. The germline V gene encodes CDR1 MDHEN and CDR2 SYDVKM. The V and J ends lost 3 bases and 6 bases, in that order; junction bases with no gene match: 14. CDR3 coding DNA: TGTGCCAGCAGTTTTGCAGGACTAGCCCTGTCAGGCGATACGCAGTATTTT. It specifies CASSFAGLALSGDTQYF.

This sequence joins TRBV4-3 and TRBJ2-2, with D possibly called TRBD1 or TRBD2 (7 bases each). The V end lost 0 bases, the J end lost 11 bases, and 13 bases lay between the germline ends. CDR1 LGHNA and CDR2 YSLEER come from the germline V gene. This CDR3 is 14 amino acids long. DNA for the CDR3: TGCGCCAGCAGCCAAGATGGGAGGGGGCGCGAGCTGTTTTTT. It is translated as CASSQDGRGRELFF.

The CDR3 DNA follows: TGCGCCAGCAGCTCGGGGGCGGGAATTACCTACAATGAGCAGTTCTTC. Amino acid sequence: CASSSGAGITYNEQFF. The chain joins TRBV5-1 to TRBJ2-1, with D perhaps matching TRBD1 or TRBD2 (6 bases each). Germline V CDR1 and CDR2: SGHRS, YFSETQ. The CDR3 has 16 residues. Trimming removed 3 bases from V and 2 bases from J, with 15 bases in between.

This clone was seen once. The chain combines TRBV30 with TRBJ2-1; 8 bases are shared with TRBD2. The germline gives CDR1 GTSNPN, CDR2 SVGIG (reference sequence). With 5 bases clipped from V and 3 bases from J, the junction kept 6 bases outside the gene matches. The CDR3 spans 14 residues. The DNA of the CDR3 is TGTGCCTGGGGGGCGGCGGGAGGCTACAATGAGCAGTTCTTC. Translated: CAWGAAGGYNEQFF.

The rearrangement joins TRBV19 to TRBJ2-7, with D unresolved. V was cut by 4 bases and J by 0 bases, with 10 bases left in between. Germline V lookup: CDR1 LNHDA, CDR2 SQIVND (reference sequence). This CDR3 spans 14 amino acids. The CDR3 loop is CASSTTLGSYEQYF. The CDR3 DNA is TGTGCCAGTAGTACCACTTTGGGCTCCTACGAGCAGTACTTC.

J is TRBJ1-2 and V is TRBV5-1; tentatively, D is TRBD1 (6 bases). V gave up 1 base and J gave up 6 bases, with 19 bases separating them. Germline CDR1 reads SGHRS; CDR2 reads YFSETQ. This CDR3 region has 16 residues. DNA for the CDR3: TGCGCCAGCAGCTTGTCGGGGTTGAAGGGGGATAATGGCTACACCTTC. Protein product: CASSLSGLKGDNGYTF.

The V gene is TRBV6-5, the J gene TRBJ1-2; the D gene is possibly TRBD1 (5 bases). This CDR3 comprises 13 residues. Per the germline V gene, CDR1 is MNHEY and CDR2 is SVGAGI. V was shortened by 7 bases and J by 3 bases, with 12 bases between the two germline ends. The CDR3: CASTIARDYGYTF. DNA of the CDR3: TGTGCCAGCACCATAGCCAGGGACTATGGCTACACCTTC.

This clone has ten or more counts. The chain recombines TRBV7-8 with TRBJ2-2; D remains unclear. Between the trimmed V and J ends, which lost 1 base and 5 bases, there was a span of 8 bases. There are 14 residues in the CDR3. Germline V gives CDR1 SGHVS, CDR2 FQNEAQ. The CDR3 loop is CASSLVIFTGELFF. The CDR3 DNA is TGTGCCAGCAGCTTAGTAATCTTTACCGGGGAGCTGTTTTTT.

The rearrangement joins TRBV30 to TRBJ2-3; 7 nucleotides agree with TRBD1. The V segment lost 0 bases and the J segment 3 bases; nucleotides outside the gene matches: 3. The CDR3 is made up of 14 amino acids. Germline CDR1 reads GTSNPN; CDR2 reads SVGIG (reference sequence). The CDR3 region is CAWSVKGATDTQYF. CDR3 coding DNA: TGTGCCTGGAGTGTAAAGGGGGCGACAGATACGCAGTATTTT.

This clone came up once. The chain carries TRBV5-4 and TRBJ2-5; no clear D gene. CDR1 is SGHNT and CDR2 is YYREEE in the germline V gene (reference sequence). Trimming cost V 3 bases and J 2 bases, with 5 bases left between them. This CDR3 comprises 12 residues. For the CDR3, the DNA is TGTGCCAGCAGCTATAGTCAAGAGACCCAGTACTTC. Translated, it gives CASSYSQETQYF.

The chain links TRBV9 to TRBJ2-2; the D is unclear. The germline V gene has CDR1 SGDLS and CDR2 YYNGEE. The V and J ends lost 4 bases and 4 bases respectively, with 11 bases between them. The CDR3 has 14 residues. Here the CDR3 DNA reads TGTGCCAGCAGCCCCCGACCGGGCACCGGGGAGCTGTTTTTT. Encoded protein: CASSPRPGTGELFF.

J is TRBJ2-7 and V is TRBV7-9; 9 bases agree with TRBD2. Germline values: CDR1 SEHNR, CDR2 FQNEAQ (reference sequence). This CDR3 is built from 16 residues. Trimming at V came to 5 bases and at J to 2 bases, leaving 10 bases not matched to a gene. The CDR3 spells CASSARSAGGPYEQYF. The CDR3 DNA reads as TGTGCCAGCAGCGCGAGGAGCGCGGGAGGGCCCTACGAGCAGTACTTC.

Points on this clone: In the same sample, other DNA sequences code for this CDR3. CDR3 region: CASSEARNTEAFF. The CDR3 coding sequence is TGTGCCAGCAGTGAAGCTAGGAACACTGAAGCTTTCTTT. This chain connects TRBV6-1 to TRBJ1-1; the D is unclear. This CDR3 has 13 residues. Germline CDR1 is MNHNS and CDR2 is SASEGT. The germline V and J ends were trimmed by 0 bases and 1 base, with 3 bases remaining between them.